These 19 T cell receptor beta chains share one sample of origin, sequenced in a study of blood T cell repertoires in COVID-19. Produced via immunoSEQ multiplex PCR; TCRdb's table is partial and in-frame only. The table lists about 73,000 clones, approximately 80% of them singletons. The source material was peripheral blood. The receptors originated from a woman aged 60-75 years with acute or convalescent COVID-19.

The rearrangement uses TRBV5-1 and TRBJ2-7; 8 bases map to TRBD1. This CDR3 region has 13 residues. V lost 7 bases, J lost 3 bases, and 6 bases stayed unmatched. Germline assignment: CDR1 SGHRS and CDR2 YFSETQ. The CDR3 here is CASSGGIGYEQYF. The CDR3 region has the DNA TGCGCCAGCTCAGGGGGCATAGGCTACGAGCAGTACTTC.

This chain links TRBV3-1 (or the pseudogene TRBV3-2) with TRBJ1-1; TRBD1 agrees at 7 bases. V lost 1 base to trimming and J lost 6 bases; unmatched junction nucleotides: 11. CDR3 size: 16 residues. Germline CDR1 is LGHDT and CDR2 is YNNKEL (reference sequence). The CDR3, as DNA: TGTGCCAGCAGCCAAGTTGGGCTACAGGGGATCTCTGAAGCTTTCTTT. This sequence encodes CASSQVGLQGISEAFF.

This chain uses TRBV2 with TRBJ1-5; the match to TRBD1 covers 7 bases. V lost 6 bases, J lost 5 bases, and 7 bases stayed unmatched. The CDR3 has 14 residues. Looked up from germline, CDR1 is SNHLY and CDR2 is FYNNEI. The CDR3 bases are TGTGCCAGCAGGGGGGACAGCGTCTATCAGCCCCAGCATTTT. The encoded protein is CASRGDSVYQPQHF. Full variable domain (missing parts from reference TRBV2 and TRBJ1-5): EPEVTQTPSHQVTQMGQEVILRCVPISNHLYFYWYRQILGQKVEFLVSFYNNEISEKSEIFDDQFSVERPDGSNFTLKIRSTKLEDSAMYFCASRGDSVYQPQHFGDGTRLSIL.

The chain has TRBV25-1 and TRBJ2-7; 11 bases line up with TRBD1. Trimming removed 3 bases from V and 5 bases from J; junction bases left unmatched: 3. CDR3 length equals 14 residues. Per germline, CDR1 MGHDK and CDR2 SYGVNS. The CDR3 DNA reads TGTGCCAGCAGTGAGGACAGGGGGCTCGACGAGCAGTACTTC. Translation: CASSEDRGLDEQYF.

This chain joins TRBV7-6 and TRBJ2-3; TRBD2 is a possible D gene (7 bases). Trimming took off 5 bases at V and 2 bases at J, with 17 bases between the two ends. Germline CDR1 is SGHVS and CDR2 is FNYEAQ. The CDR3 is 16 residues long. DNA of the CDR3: TGTGCCAGCAGCCCATTGGGGGGGGCCCTCACAGATACGCAGTATTTT. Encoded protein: CASSPLGGALTDTQYF.

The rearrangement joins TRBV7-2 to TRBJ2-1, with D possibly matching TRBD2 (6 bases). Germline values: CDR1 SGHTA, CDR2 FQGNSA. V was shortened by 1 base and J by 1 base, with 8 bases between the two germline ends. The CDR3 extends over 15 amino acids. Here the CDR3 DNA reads TGTGCCAGCAGCTTAGGTGGGGGGTCCTACAATGAGCAGTTCTTC. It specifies CASSLGGGSYNEQFF.

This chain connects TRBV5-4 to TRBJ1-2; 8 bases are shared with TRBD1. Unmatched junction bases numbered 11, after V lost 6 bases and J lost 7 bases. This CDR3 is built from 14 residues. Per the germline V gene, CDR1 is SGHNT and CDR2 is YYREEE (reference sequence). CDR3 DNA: TGTGCCAGCACCCAACTAGGACAGGGAGGTGGCTACACCTTC. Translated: CASTQLGQGGGYTF.

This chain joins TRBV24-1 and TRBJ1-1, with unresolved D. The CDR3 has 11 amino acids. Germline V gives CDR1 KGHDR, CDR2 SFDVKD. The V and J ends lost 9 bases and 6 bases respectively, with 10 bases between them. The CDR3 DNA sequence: TGTGCCACCCGTGGGGAGGCTGAAGCTTTCTTT. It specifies CATRGEAEAFF.

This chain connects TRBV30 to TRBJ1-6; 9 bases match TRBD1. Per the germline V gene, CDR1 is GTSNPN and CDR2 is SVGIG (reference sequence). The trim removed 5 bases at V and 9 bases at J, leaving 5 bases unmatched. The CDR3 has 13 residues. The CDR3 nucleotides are TGTGCCTGGGCTGGGACAGGGAGTTCACCCCTCCACTTT. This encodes CAWAGTGSSPLHF.

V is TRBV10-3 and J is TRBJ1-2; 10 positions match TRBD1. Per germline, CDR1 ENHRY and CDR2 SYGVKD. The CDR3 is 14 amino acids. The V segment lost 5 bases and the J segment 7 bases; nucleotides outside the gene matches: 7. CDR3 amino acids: CAISLGQGEFGYTF. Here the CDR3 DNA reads TGTGCCATCAGTCTTGGACAGGGGGAATTTGGCTACACCTTC.

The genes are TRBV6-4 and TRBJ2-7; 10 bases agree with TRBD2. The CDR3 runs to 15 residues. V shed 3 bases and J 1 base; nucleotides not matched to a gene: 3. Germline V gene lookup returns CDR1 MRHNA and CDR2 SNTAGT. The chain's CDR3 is CASSEEAGGSYEQYF. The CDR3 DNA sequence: TGTGCCAGCAGTGAGGAAGCGGGGGGGTCCTACGAGCAGTACTTC.

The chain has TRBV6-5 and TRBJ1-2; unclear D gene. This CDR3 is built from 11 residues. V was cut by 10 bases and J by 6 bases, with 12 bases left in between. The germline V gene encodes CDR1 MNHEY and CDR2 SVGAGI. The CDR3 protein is CATAIGDGYTF. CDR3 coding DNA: TGTGCCACCGCGATCGGGGATGGCTACACCTTC.

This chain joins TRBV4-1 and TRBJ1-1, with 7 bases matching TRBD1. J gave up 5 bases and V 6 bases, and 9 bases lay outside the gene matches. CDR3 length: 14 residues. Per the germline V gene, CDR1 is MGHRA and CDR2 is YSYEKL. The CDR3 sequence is CASRDTGVGTEAFF. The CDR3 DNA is TGCGCCAGCAGAGATACAGGGGTCGGGACTGAAGCTTTCTTT.

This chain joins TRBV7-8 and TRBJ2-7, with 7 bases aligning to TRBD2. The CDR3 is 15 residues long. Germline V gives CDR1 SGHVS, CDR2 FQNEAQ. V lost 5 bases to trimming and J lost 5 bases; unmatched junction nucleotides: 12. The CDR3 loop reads CASSLMAGGVHEQYF. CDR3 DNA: TGTGCCAGCAGCCTCATGGCTGGGGGGGTCCACGAGCAGTACTTC. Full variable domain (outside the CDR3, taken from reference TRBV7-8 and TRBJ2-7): GAGVSQSPRYKVAKRGQDVALRCDPISGHVSLFWYQQALGQGPEFLTYFQNEAQLDKSGLPSDRFFAERPEGSVSTLKIQRTQQEDSAVYLCASSLMAGGVHEQYFGPGTRLTVT.

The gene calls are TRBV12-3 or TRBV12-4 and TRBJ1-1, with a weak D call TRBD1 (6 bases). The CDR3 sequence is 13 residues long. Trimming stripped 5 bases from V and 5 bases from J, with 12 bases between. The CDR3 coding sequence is TGTGCCAGCAGTCAACTTAGGGGGACTGAAGCTTTCTTT. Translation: CASSQLRGTEAFF.

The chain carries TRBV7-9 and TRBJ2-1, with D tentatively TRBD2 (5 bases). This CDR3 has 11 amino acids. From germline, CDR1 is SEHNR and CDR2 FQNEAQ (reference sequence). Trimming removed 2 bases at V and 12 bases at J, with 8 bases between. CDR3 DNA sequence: TGTGCCAGCAGCTTATCCGCGGGGCAGTTCTTC. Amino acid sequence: CASSLSAGQFF.

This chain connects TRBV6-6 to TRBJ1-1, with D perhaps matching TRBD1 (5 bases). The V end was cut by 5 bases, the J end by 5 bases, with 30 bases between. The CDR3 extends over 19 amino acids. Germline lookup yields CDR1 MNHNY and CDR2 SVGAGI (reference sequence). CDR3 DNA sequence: TGTGCCAGCAGTCCCCCCGTCACGTCAAGGGACCTCCGGGGGACTGAAGCTTTCTTT. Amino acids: CASSPPVTSRDLRGTEAFF.

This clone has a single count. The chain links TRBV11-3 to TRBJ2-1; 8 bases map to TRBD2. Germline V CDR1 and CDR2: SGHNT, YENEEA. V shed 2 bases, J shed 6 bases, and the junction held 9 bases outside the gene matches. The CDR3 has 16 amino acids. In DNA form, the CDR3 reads TGTGCCAGCAGCTTACCCCCCCCCGGGGGGGCCAATGAGCAGTTCTTC. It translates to CASSLPPPGGANEQFF.

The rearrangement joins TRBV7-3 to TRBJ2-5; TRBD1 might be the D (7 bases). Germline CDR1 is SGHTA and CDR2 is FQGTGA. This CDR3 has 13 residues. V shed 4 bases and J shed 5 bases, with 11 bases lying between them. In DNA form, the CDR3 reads TGTGCCAGCAGCTCGACAGGGAGGGAGACCCAGTACTTC. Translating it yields CASSSTGRETQYF. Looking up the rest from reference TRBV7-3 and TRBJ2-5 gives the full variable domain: GAGVSQTPSNKVTEKGKYVELRCDPISGHTALYWYRQSLGQGPEFLIYFQGTGAADDSGLPNDRFFAVRPEGSVSTLKIQRTERGDSAVYLCASSSTGRETQYFGPGTRLLVL.